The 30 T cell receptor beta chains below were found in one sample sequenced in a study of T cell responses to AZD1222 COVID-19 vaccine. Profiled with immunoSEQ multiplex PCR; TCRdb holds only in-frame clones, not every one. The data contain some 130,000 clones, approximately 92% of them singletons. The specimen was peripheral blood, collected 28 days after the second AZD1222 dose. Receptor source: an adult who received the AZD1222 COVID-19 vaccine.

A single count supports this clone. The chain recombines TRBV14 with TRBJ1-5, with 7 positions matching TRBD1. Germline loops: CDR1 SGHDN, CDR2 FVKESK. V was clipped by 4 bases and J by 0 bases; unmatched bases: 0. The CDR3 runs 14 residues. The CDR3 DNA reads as TGTGCCAGCAGCCCAGGGGGTAGCAATCAGCCCCAGCATTTT. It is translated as CASSPGGSNQPQHF.

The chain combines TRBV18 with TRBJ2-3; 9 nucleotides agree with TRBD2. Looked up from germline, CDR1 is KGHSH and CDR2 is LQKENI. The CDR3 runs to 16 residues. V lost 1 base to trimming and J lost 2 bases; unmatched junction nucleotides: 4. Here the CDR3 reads CASSPRVAGDTDTQYF. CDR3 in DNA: TGTGCCAGCTCACCACGAGTAGCGGGGGACACAGATACGCAGTATTTT.

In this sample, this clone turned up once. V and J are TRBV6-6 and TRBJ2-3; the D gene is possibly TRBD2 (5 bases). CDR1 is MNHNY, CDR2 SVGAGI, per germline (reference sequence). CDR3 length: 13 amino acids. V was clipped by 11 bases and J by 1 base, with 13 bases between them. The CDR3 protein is CAGTRAGTDTQYF. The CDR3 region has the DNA TGTGCCGGTACTAGGGCGGGCACAGATACGCAGTATTTT.

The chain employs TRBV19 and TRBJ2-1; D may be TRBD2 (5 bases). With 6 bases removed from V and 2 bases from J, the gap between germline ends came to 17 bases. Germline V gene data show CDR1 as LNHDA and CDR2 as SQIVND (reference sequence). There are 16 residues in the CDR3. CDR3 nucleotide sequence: TGTGCCAGTAGCCGGGAAGAGTCTTACCCCTACAATGAGCAGTTCTTC. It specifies CASSREESYPYNEQFF.

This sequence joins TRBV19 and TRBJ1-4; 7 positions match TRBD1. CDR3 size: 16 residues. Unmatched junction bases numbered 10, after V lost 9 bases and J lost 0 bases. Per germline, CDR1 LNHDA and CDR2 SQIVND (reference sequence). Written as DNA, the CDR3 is TGTGCCAGCACCATTAACAGGGGCTCAACTAATGAAAAACTGTTTTTT. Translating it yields CASTINRGSTNEKLFF.

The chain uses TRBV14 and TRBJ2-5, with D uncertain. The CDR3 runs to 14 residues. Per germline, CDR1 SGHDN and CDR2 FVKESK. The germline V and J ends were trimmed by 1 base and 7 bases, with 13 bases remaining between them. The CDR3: CASSQGVRYGTQYF. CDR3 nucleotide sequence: TGTGCCAGCAGCCAAGGGGTTAGGTATGGGACCCAGTACTTC.

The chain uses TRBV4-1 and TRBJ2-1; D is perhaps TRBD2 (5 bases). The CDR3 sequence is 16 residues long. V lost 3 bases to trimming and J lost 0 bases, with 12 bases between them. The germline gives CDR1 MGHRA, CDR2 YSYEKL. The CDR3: CASSQSEGSSYNEQFF. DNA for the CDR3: TGCGCCAGCAGCCAGTCCGAAGGGAGCTCCTACAATGAGCAGTTCTTC.

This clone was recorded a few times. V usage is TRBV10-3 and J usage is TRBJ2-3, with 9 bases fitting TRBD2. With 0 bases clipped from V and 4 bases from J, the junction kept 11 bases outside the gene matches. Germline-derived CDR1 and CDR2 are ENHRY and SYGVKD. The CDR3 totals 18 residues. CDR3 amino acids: CAISESMVASGNADTQYF. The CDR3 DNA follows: TGTGCCATCAGTGAGTCGATGGTTGCTAGCGGGAATGCAGATACGCAGTATTTT.

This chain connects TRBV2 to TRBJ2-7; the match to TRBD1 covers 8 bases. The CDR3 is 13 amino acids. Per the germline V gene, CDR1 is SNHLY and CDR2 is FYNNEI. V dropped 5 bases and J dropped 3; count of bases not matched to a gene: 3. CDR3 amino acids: CASSLDRGYEQYV. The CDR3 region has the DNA TGTGCCAGCAGTCTTGACAGGGGCTACGAGCAGTACGTC.

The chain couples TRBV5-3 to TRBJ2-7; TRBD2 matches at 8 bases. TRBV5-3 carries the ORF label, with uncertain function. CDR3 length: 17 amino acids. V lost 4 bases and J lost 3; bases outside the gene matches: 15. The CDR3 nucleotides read TGTGCCAGAAGCGCCGGGACTAGTTCCCCATTAAGCTACGAGCAGTACGTC. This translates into CARSAGTSSPLSYEQYV.

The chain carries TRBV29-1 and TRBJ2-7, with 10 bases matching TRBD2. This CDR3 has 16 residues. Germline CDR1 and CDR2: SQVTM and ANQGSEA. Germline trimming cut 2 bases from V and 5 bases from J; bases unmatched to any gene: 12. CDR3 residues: CSVEPFSGGAEHEQYF. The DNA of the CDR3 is TGCAGCGTTGAACCCTTCAGCGGGGGGGCCGAACACGAGCAGTACTTC.

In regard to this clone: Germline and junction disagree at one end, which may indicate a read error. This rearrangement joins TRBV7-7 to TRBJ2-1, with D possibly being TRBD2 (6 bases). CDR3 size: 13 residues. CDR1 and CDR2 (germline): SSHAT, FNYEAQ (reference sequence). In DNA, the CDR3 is TGTGCTAGCAGCCTCGGGGGTGGGAATGAGCAGTTCTTC. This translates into CASSLGGGNEQFF.

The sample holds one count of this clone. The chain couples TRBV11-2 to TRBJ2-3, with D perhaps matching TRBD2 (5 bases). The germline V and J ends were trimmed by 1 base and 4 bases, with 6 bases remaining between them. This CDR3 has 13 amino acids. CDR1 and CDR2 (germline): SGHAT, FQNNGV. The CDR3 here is CASSLARADTQYF. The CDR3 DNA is TGTGCCAGCAGCTTAGCGCGGGCAGATACGCAGTATTTT. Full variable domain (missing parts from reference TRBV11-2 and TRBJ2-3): EAGVAQSPRYKIIEKRQSVAFWCNPISGHATLYWYQQILGQGPKLLIQFQNNGVVDDSQLPKDRFSAERLKGVDSTLKIQPAKLEDSAVYLCASSLARADTQYFGPGTRLTVL.

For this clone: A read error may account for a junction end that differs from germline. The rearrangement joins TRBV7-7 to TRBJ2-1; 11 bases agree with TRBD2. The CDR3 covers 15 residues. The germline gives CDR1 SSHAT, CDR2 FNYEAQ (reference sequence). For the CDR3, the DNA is TGTGCTAGCAGCTGGGGACTAGCGGACTACAATGAGCAGTTCTTC. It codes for CASSWGLADYNEQFF.

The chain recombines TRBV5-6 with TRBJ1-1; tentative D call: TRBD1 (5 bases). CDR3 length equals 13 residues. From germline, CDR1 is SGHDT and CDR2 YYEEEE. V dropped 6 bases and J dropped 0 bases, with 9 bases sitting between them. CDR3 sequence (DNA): TGTGCCAGCAAGGGGCCAATGAACACTGAAGCTTTCTTT. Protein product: CASKGPMNTEAFF.

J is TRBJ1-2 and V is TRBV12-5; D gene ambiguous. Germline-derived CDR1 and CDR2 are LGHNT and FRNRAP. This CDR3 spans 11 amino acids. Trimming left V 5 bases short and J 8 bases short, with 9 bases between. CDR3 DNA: TGTGCTAGTGGTCCGGCGGGCGGCTACACCTTC. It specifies CASGPAGGYTF. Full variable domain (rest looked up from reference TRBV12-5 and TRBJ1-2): DARVTQTPRHKVTEMGQEVTMRCQPILGHNTVFWYRQTMMQGLELLAYFRNRAPLDDSGMPKDRFSAEMPDATLATLKIQPSEPRDSAVYFCASGPAGGYTFGSGTRLTVV.

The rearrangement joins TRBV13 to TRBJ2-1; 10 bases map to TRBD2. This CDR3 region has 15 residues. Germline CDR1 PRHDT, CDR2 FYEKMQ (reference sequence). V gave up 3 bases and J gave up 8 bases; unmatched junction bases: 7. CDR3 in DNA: TGTGCCAGCAGCTTTAGTCTAGCGGGAGAGGATGAGCAGTTCTTC. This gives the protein CASSFSLAGEDEQFF.

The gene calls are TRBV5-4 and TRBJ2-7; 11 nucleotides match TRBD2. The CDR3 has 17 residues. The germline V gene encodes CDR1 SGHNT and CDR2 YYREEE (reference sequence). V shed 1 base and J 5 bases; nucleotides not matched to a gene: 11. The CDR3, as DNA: TGTGCCAGCAGCTTGCGGTTCGAACTAGCGGGGGAGCACGAGCAGTACTTC. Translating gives CASSLRFELAGEHEQYF. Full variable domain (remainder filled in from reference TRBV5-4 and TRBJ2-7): ETGVTQSPTHLIKTRGQQVTLRCSSQSGHNTVSWYQQALGQGPQFIFQYYREEENGRGNFPPRFSGLQFPNYSSELNVNALELDDSALYLCASSLRFELAGEHEQYFGPGTRLTVT.

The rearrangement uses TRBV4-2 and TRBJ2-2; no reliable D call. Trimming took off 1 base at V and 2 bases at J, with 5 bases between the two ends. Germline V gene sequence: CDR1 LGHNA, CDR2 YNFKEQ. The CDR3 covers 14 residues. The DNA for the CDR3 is TGTGCCAGCAGCCAAGCTCCTAACACCGGGGAGCTGTTTTTT. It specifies CASSQAPNTGELFF.

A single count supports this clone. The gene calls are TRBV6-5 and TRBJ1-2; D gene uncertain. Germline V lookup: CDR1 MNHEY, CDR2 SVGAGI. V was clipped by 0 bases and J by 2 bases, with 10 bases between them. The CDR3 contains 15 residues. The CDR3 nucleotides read TGTGCCAGCAGTTACTCTGTAAAGCCAAACTATGGCTACACCTTC. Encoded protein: CASSYSVKPNYGYTF.

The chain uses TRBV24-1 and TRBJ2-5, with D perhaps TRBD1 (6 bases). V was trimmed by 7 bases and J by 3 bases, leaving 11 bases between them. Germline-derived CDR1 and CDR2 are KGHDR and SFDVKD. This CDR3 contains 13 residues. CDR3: CATRDSVEETQYF. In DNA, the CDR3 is TGTGCCACCAGGGACAGCGTGGAAGAGACCCAGTACTTC.

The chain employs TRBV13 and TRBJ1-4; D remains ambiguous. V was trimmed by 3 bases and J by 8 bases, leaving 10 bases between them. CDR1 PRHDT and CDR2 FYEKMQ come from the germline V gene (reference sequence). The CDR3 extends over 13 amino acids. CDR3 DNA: TGTGCCAGCAGCTTCAGGTCGCGAGAAAAACTGTTTTTT. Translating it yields CASSFRSREKLFF.

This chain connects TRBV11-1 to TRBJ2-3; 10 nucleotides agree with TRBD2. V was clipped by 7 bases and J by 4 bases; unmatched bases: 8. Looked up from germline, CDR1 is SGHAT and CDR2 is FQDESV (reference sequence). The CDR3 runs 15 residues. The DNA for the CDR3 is TGTGCCAGCAACCCTCGGACTAGCGGACCAGATACGCAGTATTTT. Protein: CASNPRTSGPDTQYF.

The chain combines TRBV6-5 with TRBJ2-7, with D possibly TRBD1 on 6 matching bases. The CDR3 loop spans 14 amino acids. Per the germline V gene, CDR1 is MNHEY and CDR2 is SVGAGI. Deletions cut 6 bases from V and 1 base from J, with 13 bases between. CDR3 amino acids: CASSADSSSYEQYV. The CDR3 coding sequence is TGTGCCAGCAGCGCGGACAGTTCTTCCTACGAGCAGTACGTC.

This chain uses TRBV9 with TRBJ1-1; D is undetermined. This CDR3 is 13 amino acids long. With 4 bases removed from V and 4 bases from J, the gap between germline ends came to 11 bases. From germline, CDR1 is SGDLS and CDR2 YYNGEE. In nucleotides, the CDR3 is TGTGCCAGCAGCCCTTGGGAGGGCACTGAAGCTTTCTTT. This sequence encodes CASSPWEGTEAFF.

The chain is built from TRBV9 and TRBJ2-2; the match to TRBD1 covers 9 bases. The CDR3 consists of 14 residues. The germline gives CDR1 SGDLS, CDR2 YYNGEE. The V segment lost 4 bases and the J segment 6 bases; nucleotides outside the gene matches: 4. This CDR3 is CASSRGTGSGELFF. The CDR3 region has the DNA TGTGCCAGCAGCCGCGGGACAGGGTCCGGGGAGCTGTTTTTT.

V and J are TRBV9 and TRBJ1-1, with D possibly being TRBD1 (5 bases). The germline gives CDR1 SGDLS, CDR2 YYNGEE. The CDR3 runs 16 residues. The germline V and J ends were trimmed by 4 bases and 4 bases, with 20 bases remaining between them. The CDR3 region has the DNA TGTGCCAGCAGCAGCTCCCCGAGCAGGGCAGGCACTGAAGCTTTCTTT. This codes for CASSSSPSRAGTEAFF.

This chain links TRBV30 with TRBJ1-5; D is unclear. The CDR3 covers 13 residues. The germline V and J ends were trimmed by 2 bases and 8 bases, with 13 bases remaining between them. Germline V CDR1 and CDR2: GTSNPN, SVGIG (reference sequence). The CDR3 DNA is TGTGCCTGGAGTCGGACCGGGGAAGAGCCCCAGCATTTT. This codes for CAWSRTGEEPQHF.

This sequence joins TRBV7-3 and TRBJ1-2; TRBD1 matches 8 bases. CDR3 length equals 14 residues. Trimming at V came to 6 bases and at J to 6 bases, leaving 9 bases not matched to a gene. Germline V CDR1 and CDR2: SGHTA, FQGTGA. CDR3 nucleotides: TGTGCCAGCAGGTCTCCGGGACAGGAAAATGGCTACACCTTC. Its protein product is CASRSPGQENGYTF. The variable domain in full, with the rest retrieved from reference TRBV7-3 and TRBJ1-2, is GAGVSQTPSNKVTEKGKYVELRCDPISGHTALYWYRQSLGQGPEFLIYFQGTGAADDSGLPNDRFFAVRPEGSVSTLKIQRTERGDSAVYLCASRSPGQENGYTFGSGTRLTVV.

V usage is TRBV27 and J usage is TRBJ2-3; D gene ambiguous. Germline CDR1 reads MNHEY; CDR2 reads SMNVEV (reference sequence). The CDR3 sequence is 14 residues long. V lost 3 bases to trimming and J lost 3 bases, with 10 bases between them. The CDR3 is CASSFIGSTDTQYF. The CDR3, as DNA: TGTGCCAGCAGTTTTATAGGGTCGACAGATACGCAGTATTTT.